The subject of this entry is one T cell receptor (beta chain). Its antigen specificity is not known. No base qualities exist here, and no much larger clone lies one base off it. This specimen comes from a study of cytomegalovirus exposure and HLA in healthy donors (TCRdb year 2017). Study-level background: According to a later analysis, one platform produced both the 110 or so validation repertoires and the 620 or so repertoires of the first cohort. The aim of the study was to test whether cataloging public T cell receptors could identify signatures of past pathogen exposure. High-throughput TCR immunosequencing, statistical association of individual TCRs with disease status, and machine learning were combined to predict cytomegalovirus infection status. In addition to the first cohort of 650 to 750 subjects, a separate validation cohort of approximately 130 different subjects was used.

The donors were included in the validation cohort of around 120 subjects, a group kept apart from the approximately 650-subject first cohort. The V end loses 4 bases and the J end loses 7 bases, and a stretch of 22 bases separates them. Looking up the germline V gene yields CDR1 MNHNS and CDR2 SASEGT. From its cysteine to its phenylalanine, the CDR3 spans 17 amino acids. The DNA shown is the 51-base CDR3, in frame from base 1. The investigation overall reported the following: Subsequent analysis determined that TCRs grouped into clusters in the first cohort also showed a tendency toward co-occurrence across the 120 or so validation repertoires, and 90% to 95% of cluster scores exceeded 0. The authors suggested that the approach could potentially be extended to other disease states and immunological phenotypes. The classifier was reported to diagnose cytomegalovirus status with high specificity and sensitivity in both the original cohort and the validation cohort. The study listed 164 TCR beta chains as associated with cytomegalovirus. A few of the identified cytomegalovirus-associated TCR beta chains were confirmed in vitro to be specific for cytomegalovirus antigens. Across donors, most TCR sequences were observed very rarely, whereas some public TCRs were present in many individuals. The validation cohort had no HLA typing available for a later analysis, so co-occurrence within that cohort was assessed over all 130 or so repertoires.

Libraries were prepared through the immunoSEQ multiplex PCR assay. From the authors' description of their analysis: A statistical classification framework was developed to diagnose cytomegalovirus status using the catalog of TCR beta chain sequences. Not all clones reach the TCRdb copy of this immuneACCESS table, which keeps in-frame sequences only. Checked studies attribute under half of the gap to unresolved V genes and leave the rest unexplained. The DNA was the basis for D and trimming; V, J and clone size are from that table. Within this sample are 55,000 to 65,000 clones, with more than 90% of them counted one time only. The top ten hold 0.85% to 1% of the sample.

The chain couples TRBV6-1 to TRBJ1-4; the D gene is not confidently resolved. This clonotype was sampled from a man younger than 30 in good health and CMV-seronegative. Sequencing was performed on PBMCs. The DNA is as follows: TGTGCCAGCAGTGGGCGTGGAGGTGCGCGCTTAGGTGAAAAACTGTTTTTT. The encoded protein is CASSGRGGARLGEKLFF.